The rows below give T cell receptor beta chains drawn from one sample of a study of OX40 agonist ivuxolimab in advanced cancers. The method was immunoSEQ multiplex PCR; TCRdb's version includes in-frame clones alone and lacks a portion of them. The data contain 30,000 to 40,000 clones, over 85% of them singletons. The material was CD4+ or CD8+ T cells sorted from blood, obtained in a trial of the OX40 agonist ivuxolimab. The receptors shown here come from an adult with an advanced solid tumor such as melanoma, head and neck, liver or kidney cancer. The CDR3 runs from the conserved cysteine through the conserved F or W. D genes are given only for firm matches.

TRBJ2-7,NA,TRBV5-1,CASHSGLGNEQYF
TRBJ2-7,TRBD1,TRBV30,CAWSVYRGLVSPSYEQYF
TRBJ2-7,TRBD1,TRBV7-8,CASSQTGGQVYEQYF
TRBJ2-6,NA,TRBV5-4,CASSLLGGPGANVLTF
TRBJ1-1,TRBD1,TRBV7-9,CASSSTGVGEAFF
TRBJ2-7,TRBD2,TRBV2,CASRGGLAGASYEQYF
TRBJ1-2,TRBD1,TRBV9,CASSAGQRTSYGYTF
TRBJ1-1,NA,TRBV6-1,CASSEWEANTEAFF
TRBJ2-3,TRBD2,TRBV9,CASSDSLAGGMGPTDTQYF
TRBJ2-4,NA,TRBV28,CASSLGSSNIQYF
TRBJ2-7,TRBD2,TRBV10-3,CAISSSTSGSVYEQYF
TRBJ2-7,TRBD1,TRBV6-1,CASSSQGAGEQYF
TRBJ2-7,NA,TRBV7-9,CASSWDIRMWEQYF
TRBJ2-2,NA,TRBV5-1,CASSGTANTGELFF
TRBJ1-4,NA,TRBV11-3,CASSRGGSTNEKLFF
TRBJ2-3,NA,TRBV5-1,CASSWGRGAGADTQYF
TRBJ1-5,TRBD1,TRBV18,CASSPATGVGQPQHF
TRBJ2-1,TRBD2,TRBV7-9,CASIHVRRLAGGPRYEQFF
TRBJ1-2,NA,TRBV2,CASSGPGAYGYTF
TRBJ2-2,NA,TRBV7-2,CASALGRSIGELFF
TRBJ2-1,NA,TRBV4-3,CASSQVSIREQFF
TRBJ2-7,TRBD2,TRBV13,CASSRGGASSYEQYF
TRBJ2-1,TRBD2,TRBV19,CASENSGNSYNEQFF
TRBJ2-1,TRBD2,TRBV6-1,CASRAGSSGRNEQFF
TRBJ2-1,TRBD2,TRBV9,CASSGLDRRNEQFF
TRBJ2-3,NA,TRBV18,CASSRSGDTQYF
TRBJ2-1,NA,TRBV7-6,CASSLVGTSSYNEQFF
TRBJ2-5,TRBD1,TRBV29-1,CSVKDRADQETQYF
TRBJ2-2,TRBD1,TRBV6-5,CASSPDRGRIGELFF
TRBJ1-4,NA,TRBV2,CASTRIPGGWEEKLFF